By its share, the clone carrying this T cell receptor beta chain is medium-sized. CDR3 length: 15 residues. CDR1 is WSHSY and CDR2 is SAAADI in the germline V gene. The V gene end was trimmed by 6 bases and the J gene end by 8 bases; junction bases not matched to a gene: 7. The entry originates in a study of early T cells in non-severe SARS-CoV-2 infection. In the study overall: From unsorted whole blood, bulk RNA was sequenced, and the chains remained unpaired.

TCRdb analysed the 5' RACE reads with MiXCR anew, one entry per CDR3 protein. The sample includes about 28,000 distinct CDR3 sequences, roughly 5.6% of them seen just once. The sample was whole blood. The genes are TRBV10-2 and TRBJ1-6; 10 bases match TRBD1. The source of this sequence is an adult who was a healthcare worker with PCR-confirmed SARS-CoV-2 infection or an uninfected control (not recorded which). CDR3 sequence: CASSPWGTGDSPLHF. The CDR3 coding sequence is TGCGCCAGCAGCCCATGGGGGACAGGGGATTCACCCCTCCACTTT.